This is a list of T cell receptor beta chains from one sample in a study of brain T cells in children with intractable seizures. Profiling relied on immunoSEQ multiplex PCR, and the TCRdb table lists in-frame clones only, not all of them. The repertoire includes roughly 80,000 clones, around nine tenths of them detected once, and about 23% sits in the top ten. The sequenced sample was peripheral blood, obtained at surgery. Source of these receptors: a girl aged 2 to 9 with Rasmussen encephalitis and intractable seizures. Both conserved end residues are part of each CDR3. A D gene is named only where the DNA matches it firmly. Expanded clones are given a class, and other clones once, few, many or no size at all.

NA	TRBV5-4	TRBJ2-7	NA	TGTGCCAGCAGGGAGAGACAGGGAGGGGACTACGAGCAGTACTTC	CASRERQGGDYEQYF
NA	TRBV6-1	TRBJ1-2	NA	TGTGCCAGCAGTGAAGCTCTGGGGGCTAACTATGGCTACACCTTC	CASSEALGANYGYTF
TRBD2	TRBV13	TRBJ2-1	few	TGTGCCAGCAGTCAAATGGGACTAGCGGGATCTAATGAGCAGTTCTTC	CASSQMGLAGSNEQFF
TRBD2	TRBV5-6	TRBJ2-5	NA	TGTGCCAGCAGCAGCGGGAGCGAAGAGACCCAGTACTTC	CASSSGSEETQYF
NA	TRBV5-6	TRBJ1-1	NA	TGTGCCAGCAGCTTGCCTTACAGGGCGTCCGCTGAAGCTTTCTTT	CASSLPYRASAEAFF
NA	TRBV13	TRBJ2-7	NA	TGTGCCAGCAGCTTAGGTTTAGGGGGGAGCTCCTACGAGCAGTACTTC	CASSLGLGGSSYEQYF
NA	TRBV29-1	TRBJ2-5	NA	TGCAGCGTTGCAGGGGCAGGGGAGACCCAGTACTTC	CSVAGAGETQYF
NA	TRBV3-1/TRBV3-2	TRBJ2-1	NA	TGTGCCAGCAGCCAAGATCATTTAAGCGGCAGCTCCTACAATGAGCAGTTCTTC	CASSQDHLSGSSYNEQFF
TRBD2	TRBV28	TRBJ2-3	NA	TGTGCCAGCAGTTCGGTAATGCTAGCGGGTAGCACAGATACGCAGTATTTT	CASSSVMLAGSTDTQYF
TRBD1	TRBV2	TRBJ2-7	NA	TGTGCCAGCAGTGGTATTTCGGGACAGGGGCTCTACGAGCAGTACTTC	CASSGISGQGLYEQYF
NA	TRBV12-3/TRBV12-4	TRBJ2-5	NA	TGTGCCAGCAGACCTCGAGGGGGGACCCAGTACTTC	CASRPRGGTQYF
TRBD1	TRBV6-6	TRBJ1-1	NA	TGTGCCAGCAGTTACCCCACAGGGGGCGGGACTGAAGCTTTCTTT	CASSYPTGGGTEAFF
NA	TRBV6-5	TRBJ1-1	once	TGTGCCGGGGGAGTAGTCGGAGCTTTCTTT	CAGGVVGAFF
NA	TRBV5-1	TRBJ1-2	NA	TGCGCCAGCAGCCAGCAGGGCAACTATGGCTACACCTTC	CASSQQGNYGYTF
NA	TRBV19	TRBJ2-7	NA	TGTGCCAGTAGCCCCCATCGTCCCTACGAGCAGTACTTC	CASSPHRPYEQYF
NA	TRBV2	TRBJ2-7	NA	TGTGCCAGCAGATGGGACGGAAGCTCCTACGAGCAGTACTTC	CASRWDGSSYEQYF
NA	TRBV19	TRBJ1-2	few	TGTGCCAGTAGTACAGCCCTGACAGGTCTCTATGGCTACACCTTC	CASSTALTGLYGYTF
NA	TRBV5-1	TRBJ1-1	once	TGCGCCAGCAGCTCCGGGGACCCAGATGCTCCTCAAGCTTTCTTT	CASSSGDPDAPQAFF
NA	TRBV29-1	TRBJ2-7	NA	TGCAGCGCCGCAGCAGGATTCTACGAGCAGTACTTC	CSAAAGFYEQYF
TRBD1	TRBV4-2	TRBJ2-7	NA	TGTGCCAGCAGCCAAGAGGTAAACAGGGGGGTAAACGAGCAGTACTTC	CASSQEVNRGVNEQYF
NA	TRBV7-9	TRBJ1-5	NA	TGTGCCAGCAGCCCCGGCTCGGGATCCTTGCTCCAGCCCCAGCATTTT	CASSPGSGSLLQPQHF
NA	TRBV27	TRBJ1-6	NA	TGTGCCAGCAGTTTCAGAATCCAGGGCGCCCGCTCCTATAATTCACCCCTCCACTTT	CASSFRIQGARSYNSPLHF
TRBD1	TRBV15	TRBJ1-1	once	TGTGCCACCAGCAGAGGGGACAGTAAGGTCACTGAAGCTTTCTTT	CATSRGDSKVTEAFF
NA	TRBV4-1	TRBJ2-2	NA	TGCGCCAGCAGCCCCCGGGGCTCTACCACGAACACCGGGGAGCTGTTTTTT	CASSPRGSTTNTGELFF
TRBD2	TRBV6-4	TRBJ2-7	NA	TGTGCCAGCAGTGTGGAGGCTAGCGGCTACGAGCAGTACTTC	CASSVEASGYEQYF
TRBD1	TRBV3-1/TRBV3-2	TRBJ1-2	NA	TGTGCCAGCAGCCAAACCCGGGACAGCCTTGGAGCTTACTATGGCTACACCTTC	CASSQTRDSLGAYYGYTF
NA	TRBV18	TRBJ2-1	NA	TGTGCCAGCTCACGATACAGGGAAAGAGTCGTCAATGAGCAGTTCTTC	CASSRYRERVVNEQFF
NA	TRBV4-1	TRBJ2-7	few	TGCGCCAGCAGCCCTCGGACAGACCAAGGCCTTTACTACGAGCAGTACTTC	CASSPRTDQGLYYEQYF
NA	TRBV12-3/TRBV12-4	TRBJ2-2	NA	TGTGCCAGCAGGGAATGGACCGGGGAGCTGTTTTTT	CASREWTGELFF
NA	TRBV28	TRBJ2-7	NA	TGTGCCAGCAGCACAGACAGCTACGAGCAGTACTTC	CASSTDSYEQYF
NA	TRBV9	TRBJ2-1	NA	TGTGCCAGCAGCACCCCCTCCAATGAGCAGTTCTTC	CASSTPSNEQFF
NA	TRBV5-4	TRBJ1-4	NA	TGTGCCAGCAGCGTAAGGACGGACTTTAATGAAAAACTGTTTTTT	CASSVRTDFNEKLFF
NA	TRBV3-1/TRBV3-2	TRBJ1-5	NA	TGTGCCAGCAGCCAAGTAGGGGAAGGGCAGCCCCAGCATTTT	CASSQVGEGQPQHF
NA	TRBV30	TRBJ1-3	NA	TGTGCCTGGAGCAGAAGGACAGTTAGCCCCGGGGTCTCTGGAAACACCATATATTTT	CAWSRRTVSPGVSGNTIYF
NA	TRBV10-1	TRBJ2-3	NA	TGCGCCAGCAGTCCGGGGGCAGATACGCAGTATTTT	CASSPGADTQYF
TRBD2	TRBV5-8	TRBJ2-1	NA	TGTGCCAGCATCCGGGGGACTAGCGGGCCGAATGGAGAGCAGTTCTTC	CASIRGTSGPNGEQFF
NA	TRBV2	TRBJ1-1	once	TGTGCCAGCAGTGTGGTCATTACAGGGGAAGCTTTCTTT	CASSVVITGEAFF
NA	TRBV4-1	TRBJ1-6	NA	TGCGCCAGCAGCCACCGGGGGGGCGAAGGATCACCCCTCCACTTT	CASSHRGGEGSPLHF
NA	TRBV27	TRBJ2-2	NA	TGTGCCAGCAGTTTAAAGTCCCAGGGATCCACCGGGGAGCTGTTTTTT	CASSLKSQGSTGELFF
NA	TRBV20-1	TRBJ1-2	NA	TGCAGTGCTCAGGGGCGGGGTGGCTACACCTTC	CSAQGRGGYTF
TRBD2	TRBV6-1	TRBJ2-3	NA	TGTGCCAGCAGTGTGTCTAGCGGGAGCCGCACAGATACGCAGTATTTT	CASSVSSGSRTDTQYF
NA	TRBV12-5	TRBJ1-1	NA	TGTGCTAGTGGGATGAGCACCCTGAGCACTGAAGCTTTCTTT	CASGMSTLSTEAFF
NA	TRBV9	TRBJ1-6	NA	TGTGCCAGCAGTAGCGATAATTCACCCCTCCACTTT	CASSSDNSPLHF
NA	TRBV6-2/TRBV6-3	TRBJ2-7	NA	TGTGCCAGCAGCCAAAGTTTCTACGAGCAGTACTTC	CASSQSFYEQYF
NA	TRBV28	TRBJ2-3	NA	TGTGCCAGCAGTAGCCACCACACAGATACGCAGTATTTT	CASSSHHTDTQYF
TRBD2	TRBV6-5	TRBJ2-1	NA	TGTGCCAGCAGCTTGGGACTAGCTGACTACAATGAGCAGTTCTTC	CASSLGLADYNEQFF